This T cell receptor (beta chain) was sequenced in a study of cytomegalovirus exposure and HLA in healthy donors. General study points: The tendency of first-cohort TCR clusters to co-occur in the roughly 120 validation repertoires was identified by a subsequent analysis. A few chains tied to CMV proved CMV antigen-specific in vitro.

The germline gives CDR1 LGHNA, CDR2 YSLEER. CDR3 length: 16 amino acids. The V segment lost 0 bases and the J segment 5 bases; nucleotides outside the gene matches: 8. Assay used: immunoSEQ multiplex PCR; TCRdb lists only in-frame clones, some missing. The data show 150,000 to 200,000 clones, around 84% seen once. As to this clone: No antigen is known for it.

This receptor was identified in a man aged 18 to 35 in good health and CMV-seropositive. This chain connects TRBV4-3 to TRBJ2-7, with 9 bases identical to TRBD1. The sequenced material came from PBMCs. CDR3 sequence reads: CASSQDVGTGQDEQYF. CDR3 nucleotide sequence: TGCGCCAGCAGCCAAGATGTCGGGACAGGGCAGGACGAGCAGTACTTC.